This paragraph reports one T cell receptor (beta chain). Its target is unknown. Here immunoSEQ multiplex PCR was the method, and the copy in TCRdb shows in-frame clones only, minus some. The sample records 75,000 to 100,000 clones, 85% to 95% being singletons. These data belong to a study of Tregs in tolerant kidney transplant recipients. Broader study findings: Expanding Tregs on activated donor B cells appeared to best identify donor-specific TCRbeta clones.

Sequencing used CD8+ T cells from blood. This clonotype was obtained from a human donor in good health.

This CDR3 reads CASSQYGIASISTDTQYF. CDR3 bases: TGTGCCAGCAGCCAATACGGAATAGCGAGTATTAGCACAGATACGCAGTATTTT. The chain has TRBV14 and TRBJ2-3; D may be TRBD2 (5 bases). The CDR3 loop spans 18 amino acids. V dropped 2 bases and J dropped 0 bases, with 18 bases sitting between them. Germline lookup yields CDR1 SGHDN and CDR2 FVKESK.